This T cell receptor beta chain was identified in a study of blood T cell repertoires in COVID-19. Study processing details: From reference gene primer amplification, estimates of nucleated cell counts were derived. The table came from immunoSEQ multiplex PCR; TCRdb's copy has only in-frame clones and leaves some out. The V and J calls and clone size were taken over from that table, and D and trimming were inferred from the DNA. The sample comprises 75,000 to 85,000 clones, approximately 78% of which are singletons, and around 6.9% rests with the top ten. Germline CDR1 and CDR2: LNHDA and SQIVND (reference sequence). The CDR3 consists of 15 residues. Trimming removed 4 bases from V and 5 bases from J, with 12 bases in between.

The sequencing input was peripheral blood. The clonotype was recovered from a human donor in a cohort sampled during active COVID-19. The chain joins TRBV19 to TRBJ1-6, with a tentative D call TRBD1 (6 bases). The CDR3 region is CASSRSGANNSPLHF. As DNA, the CDR3 is TGTGCCAGTAGTAGATCAGGGGCCAATAATTCACCCCTCCACTTT.